The source of this T cell receptor beta chain is a study of T cell responses to AZD1222 COVID-19 vaccine listed by TCRdb under 2021. With respect to the entire study: TCR sequencing covered roughly 230 trial participants: 200 to 210 given two doses of AZD1222 and approximately 25 given two doses of MenACWY control vaccine. Trial participants were enrolled into age subgroups of 18-55, 56-69 and 70-plus years, which contained 148, 28 and 57 TCR-sequenced participants, respectively.

The germline V gene (reference sequence) sets CDR1 to LGHDT and CDR2 to YNNKEL. The CDR3 measures 20 amino acids from cysteine to phenylalanine. The kept DNA is CDR3 alone, 60 bases in frame from the first base. Relative to germline, V is 0 bases shorter and J is 0 bases shorter, with 20 bases between their ends. To note about this clone: What antigen it recognizes has not been identified. No much larger clone exists at a distance of one base, and base qualities are not known.

The meaning of the sample's time point label: about 28 days (+/-7) after the second vaccine dose. AZD1222 recipients with second doses at about 4 weeks or about 12 weeks were pooled, because spike-specific TCR depth and breadth did not differ between schedules. Vaccinee samples came from UK trials COV001 and COV002, including a single-blind randomized controlled phase 2/3 trial of AZD1222 (ChAdOx1 nCoV-19) in healthy adults. For TCRbeta chain sequencing, PBMC samples from trial participants were taken at day 0 and at day 28 after the second dose. Study-wide conclusions, independent of this receptor: Conclusions about previously exposed vaccinees are limited, since just five or six AZD1222 recipients were seropositive for SARS-CoV-2 at baseline. Participants were mostly white British, with more females than males. The authors suggested clonal diversity may have been underestimated. In the small 56-69-year group, the increase in depth fell short of significance, most likely because of low power. The whole spike protein was spanned by vaccine-associated CD4 TCRs, and dominant responses were seen in regions 160-218 and 743-854. Because no samples from the day 14 peak response were available, repertoires could be characterized only after the peak T cell response. Reportedly, close to half of the unique spike-specific TCRs recognized epitopes lying outside the regions that are mutated in the B.1.351 and B.1.1.7 variants. After two AZD1222 doses, both the breadth and the depth of spike-specific TCRs were significantly higher than at day 0 and than in MenACWY recipients.

The CDR3 regions of human TCRbeta chains were analyzed by immunosequencing. The study's own analysis went as follows. Repertoire TCRs were matched against a reference library of SARS-CoV-2-specific TCRs generated with the MIRA antigen-specificity platform. Breadth meant the fraction of unique TCRs that were SARS-CoV-2-associated, whereas depth meant the fraction of total T cells that were SARS-CoV-2-associated. Using the MIRA data, each spike-specific TCR was assigned both to the spike region to which the TCR was reactive and to a CD4 or CD8 class. Log10-transformed breadth and depth values were compared by one-way ANOVA with Sidak's multiple comparisons tests. TCRdb obtained this table from immuneACCESS and retained in-frame rearrangements with V and J assigned. These tables miss some clones; where compared with another copy, unresolved V genes account for less than half of the shortfall, and the remainder is unexplained. D and trimming come from the DNA, and the V and J calls and clone size come from that table. This sample lists around 150,000 clones; less than 95% were detected once. The ten most abundant clones make up 5% to 6.5% of the sample.

The chain was built from TRBV3-1 (or the pseudogene TRBV3-2) and TRBJ1-4; D gene: possibly TRBD1, on 5 matching bases. The sequencing used peripheral blood, collected 28 days after the second AZD1222 dose. The receptor's source is an adult who received the AZD1222 COVID-19 vaccine. The nucleotide sequence is given as TGTGCCAGCAGCCAAGATCTGGGAAAGGGGAAAGGGGCAACTAATGAAAAACTGTTTTTT. Translated, this is CASSQDLGKGKGATNEKLFF.